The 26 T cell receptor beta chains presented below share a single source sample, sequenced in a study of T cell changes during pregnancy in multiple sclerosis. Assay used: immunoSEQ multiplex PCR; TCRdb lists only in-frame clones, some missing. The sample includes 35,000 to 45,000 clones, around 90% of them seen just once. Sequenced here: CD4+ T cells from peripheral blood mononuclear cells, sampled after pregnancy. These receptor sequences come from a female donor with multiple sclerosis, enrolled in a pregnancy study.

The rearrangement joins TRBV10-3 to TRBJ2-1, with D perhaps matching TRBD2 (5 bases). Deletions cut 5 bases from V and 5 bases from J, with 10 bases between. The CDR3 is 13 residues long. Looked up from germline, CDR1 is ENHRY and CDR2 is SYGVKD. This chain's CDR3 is CAISRGPDNEQFF. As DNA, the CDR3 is TGTGCCATCAGTCGCGGGCCGGACAATGAGCAGTTCTTC.

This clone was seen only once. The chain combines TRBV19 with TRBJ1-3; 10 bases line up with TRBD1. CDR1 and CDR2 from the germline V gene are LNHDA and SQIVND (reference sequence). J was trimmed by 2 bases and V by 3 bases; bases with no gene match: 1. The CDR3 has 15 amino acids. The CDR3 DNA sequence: TGTGCCAGTAGTATGGGGACAGGGGCTGGAAACACCATATATTTT. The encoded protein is CASSMGTGAGNTIYF.

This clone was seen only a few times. The CDR3 DNA reads as TGTGCCAGCAGTGAAGACCCCGGGACAGTTGAAGCTTTCTTT. Protein: CASSEDPGTVEAFF. The rearrangement uses TRBV2 and TRBJ1-1, with 7 nucleotides matching TRBD1. Germline V gene sequence: CDR1 SNHLY, CDR2 FYNNEI. Unmatched junction bases numbered 6, after V lost 1 base and J lost 7 bases. This CDR3 is 14 amino acids long.

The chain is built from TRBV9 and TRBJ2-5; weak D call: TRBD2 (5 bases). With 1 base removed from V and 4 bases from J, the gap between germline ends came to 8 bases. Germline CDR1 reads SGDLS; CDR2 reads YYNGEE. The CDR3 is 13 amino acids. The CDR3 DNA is TGTGCCAGCAGCGTATCGGGGAGAGAGACCCAGTACTTC. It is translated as CASSVSGRETQYF.

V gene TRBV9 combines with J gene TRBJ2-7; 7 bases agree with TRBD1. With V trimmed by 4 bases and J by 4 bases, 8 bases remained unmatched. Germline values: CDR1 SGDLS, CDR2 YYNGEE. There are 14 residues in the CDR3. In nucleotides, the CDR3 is TGTGCCAGCAGCCCGCAGACAGGGCTATACGAGCAGTACTTC. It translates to CASSPQTGLYEQYF.

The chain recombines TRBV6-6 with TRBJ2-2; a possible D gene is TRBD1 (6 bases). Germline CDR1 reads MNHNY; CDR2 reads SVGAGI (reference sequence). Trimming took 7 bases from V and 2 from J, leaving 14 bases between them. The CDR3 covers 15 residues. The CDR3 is CASILRGFNTGELFF. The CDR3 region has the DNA TGTGCCAGCATCCTCAGGGGTTTTAACACCGGGGAGCTGTTTTTT.

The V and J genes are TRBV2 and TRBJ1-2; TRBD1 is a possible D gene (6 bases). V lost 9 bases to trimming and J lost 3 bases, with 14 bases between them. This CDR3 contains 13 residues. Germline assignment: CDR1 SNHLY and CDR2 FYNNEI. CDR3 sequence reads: CASHLRGDYGYTF. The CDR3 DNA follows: TGTGCCAGTCATCTCAGGGGTGACTATGGCTACACCTTC. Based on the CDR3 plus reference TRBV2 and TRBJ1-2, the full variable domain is EPEVTQTPSHQVTQMGQEVILRCVPISNHLYFYWYRQILGQKVEFLVSFYNNEISEKSEIFDDQFSVERPDGSNFTLKIRSTKLEDSAMYFCASHLRGDYGYTFGSGTRLTVV.

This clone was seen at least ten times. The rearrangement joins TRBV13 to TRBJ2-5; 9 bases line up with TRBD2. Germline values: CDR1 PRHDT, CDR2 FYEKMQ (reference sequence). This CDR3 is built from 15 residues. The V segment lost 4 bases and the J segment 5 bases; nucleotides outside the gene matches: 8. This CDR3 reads CASSSRTSAGETQYF. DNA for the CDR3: TGTGCCAGCAGCTCACGGACTAGCGCGGGGGAGACCCAGTACTTC.

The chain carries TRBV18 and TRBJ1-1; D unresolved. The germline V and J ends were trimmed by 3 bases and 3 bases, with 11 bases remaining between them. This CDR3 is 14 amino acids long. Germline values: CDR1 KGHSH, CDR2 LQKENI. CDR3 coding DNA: TGTGCCAGCTCACCGGCCGCGGGTTACACTGAAGCTTTCTTT. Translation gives CASSPAAGYTEAFF.

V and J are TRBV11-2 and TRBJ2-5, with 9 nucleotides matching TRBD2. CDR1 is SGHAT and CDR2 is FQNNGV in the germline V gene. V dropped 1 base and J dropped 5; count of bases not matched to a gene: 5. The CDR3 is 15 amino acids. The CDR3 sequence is CASSLGLAGSETQYF. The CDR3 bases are TGTGCCAGCAGCTTAGGGCTAGCGGGGAGCGAGACCCAGTACTTC.

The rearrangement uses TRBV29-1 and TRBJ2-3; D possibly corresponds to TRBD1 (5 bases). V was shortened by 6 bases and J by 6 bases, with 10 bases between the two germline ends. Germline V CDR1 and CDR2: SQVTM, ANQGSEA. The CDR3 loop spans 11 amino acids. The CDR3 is CSVPWGDTQYF. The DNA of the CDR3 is TGCAGCGTACCATGGGGCGATACGCAGTATTTT.

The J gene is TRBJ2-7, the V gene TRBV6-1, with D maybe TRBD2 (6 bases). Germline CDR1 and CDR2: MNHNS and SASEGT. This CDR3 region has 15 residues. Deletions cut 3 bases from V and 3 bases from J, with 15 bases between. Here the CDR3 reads CASSEVNLAVYEQYF. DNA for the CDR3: TGTGCCAGCAGTGAGGTAAATTTAGCGGTCTACGAGCAGTACTTC.

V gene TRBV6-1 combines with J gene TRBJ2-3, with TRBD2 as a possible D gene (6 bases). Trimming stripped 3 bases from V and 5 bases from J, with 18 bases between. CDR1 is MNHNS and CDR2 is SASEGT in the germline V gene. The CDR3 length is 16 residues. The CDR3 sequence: CASSDPGDSLGDTQYF. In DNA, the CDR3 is TGTGCCAGCAGTGACCCGGGGGACTCGCTAGGAGATACGCAGTATTTT.

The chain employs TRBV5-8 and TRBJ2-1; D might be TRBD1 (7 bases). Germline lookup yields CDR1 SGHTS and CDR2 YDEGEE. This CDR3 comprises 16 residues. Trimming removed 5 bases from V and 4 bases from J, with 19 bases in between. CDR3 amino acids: CASRSTRGAGYNEQFF. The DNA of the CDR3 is TGTGCCAGCAGGTCGACCAGGGGGGCTGGATACAATGAGCAGTTCTTC. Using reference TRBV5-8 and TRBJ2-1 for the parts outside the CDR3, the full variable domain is EAGVTQSPTHLIKTRGQQATLRCSPISGHTSVYWYQQALGLGLQFLLWYDEGEERNRGNFPPRFSGRQFPNYSSELNVNALELEDSALYLCASRSTRGAGYNEQFFGPGTRLTVL.

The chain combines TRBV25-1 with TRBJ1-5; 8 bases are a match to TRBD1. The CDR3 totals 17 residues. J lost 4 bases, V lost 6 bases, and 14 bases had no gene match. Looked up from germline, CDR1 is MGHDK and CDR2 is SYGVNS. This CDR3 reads CASRMRRGDRKNQPQHF. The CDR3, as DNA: TGTGCCAGCAGGATGCGAAGAGGGGACAGGAAGAATCAGCCCCAGCATTTT.

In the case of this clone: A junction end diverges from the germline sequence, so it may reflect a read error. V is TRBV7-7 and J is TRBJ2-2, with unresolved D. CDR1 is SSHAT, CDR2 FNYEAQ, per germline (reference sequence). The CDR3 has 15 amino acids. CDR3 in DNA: TGTGCTAGCAGCCCCTTCTCGGGGAACACCGGGGAGCTGTTTTTT. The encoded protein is CASSPFSGNTGELFF.

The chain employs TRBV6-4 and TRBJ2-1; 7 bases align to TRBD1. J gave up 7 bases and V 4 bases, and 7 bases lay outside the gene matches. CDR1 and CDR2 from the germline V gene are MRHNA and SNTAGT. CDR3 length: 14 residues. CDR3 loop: CASSADRRSNEQFF. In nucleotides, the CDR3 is TGTGCCAGCAGTGCGGACAGGCGGAGTAATGAGCAGTTCTTC.

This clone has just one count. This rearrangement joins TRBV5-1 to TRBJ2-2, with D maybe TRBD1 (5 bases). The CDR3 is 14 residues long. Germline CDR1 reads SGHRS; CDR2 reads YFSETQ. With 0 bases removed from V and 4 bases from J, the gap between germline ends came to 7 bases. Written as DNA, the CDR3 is TGCGCCAGCAGCTTGGAAGGGGTCACCGGGGAGCTGTTTTTT. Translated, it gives CASSLEGVTGELFF.

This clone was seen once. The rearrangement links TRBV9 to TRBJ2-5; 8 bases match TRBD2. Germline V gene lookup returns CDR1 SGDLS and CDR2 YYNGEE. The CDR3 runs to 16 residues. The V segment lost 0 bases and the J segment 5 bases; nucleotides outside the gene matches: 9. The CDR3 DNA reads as TGTGCCAGCAGCGTAGATTTGTCGGGGGGGCTCGAGACCCAGTACTTC. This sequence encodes CASSVDLSGGLETQYF.

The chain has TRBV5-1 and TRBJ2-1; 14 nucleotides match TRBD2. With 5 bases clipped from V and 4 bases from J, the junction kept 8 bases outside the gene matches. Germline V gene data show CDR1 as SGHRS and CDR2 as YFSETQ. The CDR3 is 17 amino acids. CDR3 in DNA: TGCGCCAGCAGTCCGACTAGCGGGGGGGCGGGGTACAATGAGCAGTTCTTC. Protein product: CASSPTSGGAGYNEQFF.

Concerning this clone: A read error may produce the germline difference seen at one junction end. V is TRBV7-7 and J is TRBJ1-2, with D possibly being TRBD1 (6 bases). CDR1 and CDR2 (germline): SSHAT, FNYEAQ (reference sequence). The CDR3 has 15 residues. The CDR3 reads CASSLIKQGEYGYTF. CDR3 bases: TGTGCTAGCAGCTTAATCAAACAGGGCGAGTATGGCTACACCTTC.

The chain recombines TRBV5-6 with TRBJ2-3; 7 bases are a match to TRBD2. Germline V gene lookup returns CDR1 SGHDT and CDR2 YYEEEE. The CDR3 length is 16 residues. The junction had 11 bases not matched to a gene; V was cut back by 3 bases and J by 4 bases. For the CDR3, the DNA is TGTGCCAGCAGCTGGGCACGGGGAGGGGACGCAGATACGCAGTATTTT. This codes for CASSWARGGDADTQYF.

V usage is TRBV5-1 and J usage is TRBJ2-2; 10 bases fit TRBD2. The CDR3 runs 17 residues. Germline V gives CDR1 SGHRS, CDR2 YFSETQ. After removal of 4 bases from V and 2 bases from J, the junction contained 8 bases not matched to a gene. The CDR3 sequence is CASSRASGGENTGELFF. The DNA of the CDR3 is TGCGCCAGCAGCCGCGCTAGCGGGGGAGAAAACACCGGGGAGCTGTTTTTT.

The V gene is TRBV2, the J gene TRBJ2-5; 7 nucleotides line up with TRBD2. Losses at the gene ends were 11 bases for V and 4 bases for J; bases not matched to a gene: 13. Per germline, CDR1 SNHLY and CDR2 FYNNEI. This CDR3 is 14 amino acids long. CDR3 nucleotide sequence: TGTGCCCGCGGAGGGAGTCGCGGGGGAGAGACCCAGTACTTC. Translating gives CARGGSRGGETQYF. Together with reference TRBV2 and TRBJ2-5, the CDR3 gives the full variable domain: EPEVTQTPSHQVTQMGQEVILRCVPISNHLYFYWYRQILGQKVEFLVSFYNNEISEKSEIFDDQFSVERPDGSNFTLKIRSTKLEDSAMYFCARGGSRGGETQYFGPGTRLLVL.

This CDR3 reads CASSPNAATDTQYF. The CDR3 DNA is TGTGCCAGTAGTCCTAACGCCGCGACAGATACGCAGTATTTT. The rearrangement links TRBV19 to TRBJ2-3; unclear D gene. This CDR3 has 14 amino acids. Trimming shortened V by 5 bases and J by 3 bases, and 12 bases separated the two germline ends. Germline V gene sequence: CDR1 LNHDA, CDR2 SQIVND (reference sequence).

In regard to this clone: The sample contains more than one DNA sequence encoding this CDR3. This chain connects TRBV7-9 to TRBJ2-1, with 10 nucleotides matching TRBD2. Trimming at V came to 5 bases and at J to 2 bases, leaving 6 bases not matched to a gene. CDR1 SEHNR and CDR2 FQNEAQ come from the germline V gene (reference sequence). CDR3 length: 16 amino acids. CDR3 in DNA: TGTGCCAGCAGCCTCTCCCTAGCGGGGGCCTACAATGAGCAGTTCTTC. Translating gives CASSLSLAGAYNEQFF.